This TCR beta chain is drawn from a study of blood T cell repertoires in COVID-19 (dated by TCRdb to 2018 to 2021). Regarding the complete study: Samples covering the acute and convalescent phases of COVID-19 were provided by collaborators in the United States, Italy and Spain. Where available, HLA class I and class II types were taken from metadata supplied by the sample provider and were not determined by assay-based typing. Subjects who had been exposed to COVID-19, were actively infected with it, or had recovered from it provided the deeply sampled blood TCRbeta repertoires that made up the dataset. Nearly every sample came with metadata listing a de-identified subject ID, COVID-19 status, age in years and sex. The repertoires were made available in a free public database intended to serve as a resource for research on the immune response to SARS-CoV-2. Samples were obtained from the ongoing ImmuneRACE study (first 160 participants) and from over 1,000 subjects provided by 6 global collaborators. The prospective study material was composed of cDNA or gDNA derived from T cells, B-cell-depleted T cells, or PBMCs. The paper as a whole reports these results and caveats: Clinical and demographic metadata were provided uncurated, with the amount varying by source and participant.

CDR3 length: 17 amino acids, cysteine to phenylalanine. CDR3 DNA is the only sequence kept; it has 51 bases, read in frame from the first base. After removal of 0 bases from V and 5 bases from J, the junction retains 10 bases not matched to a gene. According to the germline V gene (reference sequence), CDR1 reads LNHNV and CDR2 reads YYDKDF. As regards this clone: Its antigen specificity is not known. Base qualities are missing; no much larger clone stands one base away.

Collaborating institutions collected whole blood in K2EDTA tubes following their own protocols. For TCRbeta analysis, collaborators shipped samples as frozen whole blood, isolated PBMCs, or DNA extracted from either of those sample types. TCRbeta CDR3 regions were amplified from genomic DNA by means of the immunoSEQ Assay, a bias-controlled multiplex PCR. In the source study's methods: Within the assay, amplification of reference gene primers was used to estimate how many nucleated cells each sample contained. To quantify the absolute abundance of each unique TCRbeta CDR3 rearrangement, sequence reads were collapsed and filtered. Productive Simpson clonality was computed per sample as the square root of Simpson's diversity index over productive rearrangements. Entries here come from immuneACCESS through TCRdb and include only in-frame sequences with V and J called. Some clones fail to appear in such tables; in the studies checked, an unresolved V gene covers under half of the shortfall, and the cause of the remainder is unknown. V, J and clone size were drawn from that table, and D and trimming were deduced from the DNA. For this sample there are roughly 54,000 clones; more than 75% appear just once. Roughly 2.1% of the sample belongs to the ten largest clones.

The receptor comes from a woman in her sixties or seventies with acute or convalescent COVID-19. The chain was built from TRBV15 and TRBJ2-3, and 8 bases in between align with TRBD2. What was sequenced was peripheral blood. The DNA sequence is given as TGTGCCACCAGCAGAGATGGACGCACGGGGGGGCAAGATACGCAGTATTTT. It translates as CATSRDGRTGGQDTQYF.